This T cell receptor beta chain was sequenced for a study of graft-versus-host responses after intestinal transplantation. As for the study in general: Recipients got multivisceral, liver-intestinal, or isolated intestinal transplants. Every recipient underwent anti-thymocyte globulin induction, then tacrolimus and steroids for roughly 3 years. Study findings and constraints: The highest levels of circulating GvH clones went along with early declines in HvG clones after transplant. Some patients had graft-donor T cell macrochimerism, and their allografts showed high graft-versus-host to host-versus-graft clonal ratios.

As for this clone: What it recognizes is unknown.

Assay: immunoSEQ multiplex PCR; the TCRdb copy retains only in-frame clones and omits some. The table shows 35,000 to 45,000 clones, with approximately 95% occurring only once. Germline V gene lookup returns CDR1 SGHTA and CDR2 FQGNSA. V shed 1 base and J 5 bases; nucleotides not matched to a gene: 1. CDR3 size: 14 residues. The V call is TRBV7-2, the J call TRBJ2-1; 8 bases match TRBD1. This sequence originates from a human donor who was the organ donor for an intestinal transplant. The sample was unstimulated CD4+ T cells sorted from spleen or lymph node cells, taken before transplant. The CDR3, as DNA: TGTGCCAGCAGCTTAGACAGGGGGAACAATGAGCAGTTCTTC. This sequence encodes CASSLDRGNNEQFF.